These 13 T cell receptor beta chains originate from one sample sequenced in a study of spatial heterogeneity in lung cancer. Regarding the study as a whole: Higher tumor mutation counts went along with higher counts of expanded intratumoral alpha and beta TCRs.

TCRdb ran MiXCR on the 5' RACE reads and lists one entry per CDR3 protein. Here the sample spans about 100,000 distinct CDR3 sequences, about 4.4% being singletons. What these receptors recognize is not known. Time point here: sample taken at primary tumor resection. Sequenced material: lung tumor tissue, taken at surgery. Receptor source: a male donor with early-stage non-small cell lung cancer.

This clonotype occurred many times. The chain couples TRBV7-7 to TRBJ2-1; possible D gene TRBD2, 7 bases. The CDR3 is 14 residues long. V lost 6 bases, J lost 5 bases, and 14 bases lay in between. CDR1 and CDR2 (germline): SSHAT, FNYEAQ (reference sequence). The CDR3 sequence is CASSLGGVNNEQFF. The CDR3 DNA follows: TGTGCCAGCAGTCTAGGGGGGGTAAACAATGAGCAGTTCTTC.

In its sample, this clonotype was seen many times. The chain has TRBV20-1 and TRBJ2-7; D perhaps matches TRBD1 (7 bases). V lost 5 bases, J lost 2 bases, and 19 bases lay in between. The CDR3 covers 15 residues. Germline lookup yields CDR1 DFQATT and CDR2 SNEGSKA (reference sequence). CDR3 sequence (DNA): TGCAGTGCTCCATCAGGAGGGACAGCAGCCTACGAGCAGTACTTC. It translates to CSAPSGGTAAYEQYF.

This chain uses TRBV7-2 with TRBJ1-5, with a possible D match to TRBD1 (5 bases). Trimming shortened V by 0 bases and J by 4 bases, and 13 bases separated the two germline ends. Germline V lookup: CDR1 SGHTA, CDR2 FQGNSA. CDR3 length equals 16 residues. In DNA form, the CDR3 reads TGTGCCAGCAGCTTAGCTGCAGGGTTGGGGAATCAGCCCCAGCATTTT. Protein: CASSLAAGLGNQPQHF.

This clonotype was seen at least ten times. This chain's CDR3 is CASRSLTGNTIYF. CDR3 nucleotides: TGTGCCAGCAGATCCTTGACCGGAAACACCATATATTTT. The chain links TRBV6-5 to TRBJ1-3; D gene uncertain. Germline CDR1 reads MNHEY; CDR2 reads SVGAGI. The CDR3 covers 13 residues. V was pared by 6 bases and J by 4 bases, with 10 bases between.

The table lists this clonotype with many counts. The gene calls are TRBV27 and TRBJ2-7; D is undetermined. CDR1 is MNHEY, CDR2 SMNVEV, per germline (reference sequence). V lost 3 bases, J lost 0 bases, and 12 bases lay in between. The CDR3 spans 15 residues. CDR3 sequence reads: CASSFNGGSSYEQYF. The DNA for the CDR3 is TGTGCCAGCAGTTTCAATGGCGGTAGCTCCTACGAGCAGTACTTC.

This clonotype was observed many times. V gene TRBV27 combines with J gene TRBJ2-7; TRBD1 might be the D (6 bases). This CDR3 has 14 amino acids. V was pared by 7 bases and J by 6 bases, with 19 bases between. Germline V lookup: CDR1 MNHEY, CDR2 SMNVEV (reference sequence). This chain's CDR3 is CASNVGAHVGEQYF. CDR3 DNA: TGTGCCAGCAATGTGGGGGCCCACGTAGGCGAGCAGTACTTC.

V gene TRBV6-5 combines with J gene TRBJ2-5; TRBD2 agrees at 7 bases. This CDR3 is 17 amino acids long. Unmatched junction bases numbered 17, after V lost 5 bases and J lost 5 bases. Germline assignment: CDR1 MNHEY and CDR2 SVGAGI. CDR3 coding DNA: TGTGCCAGCAGTCAACGACCCGTGTCTAGCGGTGGTGAGACCCAGTACTTC. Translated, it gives CASSQRPVSSGGETQYF.

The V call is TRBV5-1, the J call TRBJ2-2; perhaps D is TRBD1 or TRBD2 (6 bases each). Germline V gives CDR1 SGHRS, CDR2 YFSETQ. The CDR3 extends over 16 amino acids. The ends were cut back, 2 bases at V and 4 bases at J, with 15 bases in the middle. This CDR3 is CASSFFGGVGTGELFF. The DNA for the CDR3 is TGCGCCAGCAGCTTTTTCGGGGGCGTAGGCACCGGGGAGCTGTTTTTT.

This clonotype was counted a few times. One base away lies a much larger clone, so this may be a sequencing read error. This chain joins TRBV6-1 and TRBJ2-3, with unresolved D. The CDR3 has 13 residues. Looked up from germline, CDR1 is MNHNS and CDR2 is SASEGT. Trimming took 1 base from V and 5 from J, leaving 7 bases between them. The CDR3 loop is CASSEGRIDTQYF. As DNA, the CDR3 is TGTGCCAGCAGTGAAGGCAGAATAGATACGCAGTATTTT.

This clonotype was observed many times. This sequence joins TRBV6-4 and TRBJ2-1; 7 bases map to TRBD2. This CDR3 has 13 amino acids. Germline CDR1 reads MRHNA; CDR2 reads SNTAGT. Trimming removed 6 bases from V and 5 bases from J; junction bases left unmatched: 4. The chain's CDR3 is CASSAGTNNEQFF. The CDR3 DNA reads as TGTGCCAGCAGCGCCGGGACTAACAATGAGCAGTTCTTC.

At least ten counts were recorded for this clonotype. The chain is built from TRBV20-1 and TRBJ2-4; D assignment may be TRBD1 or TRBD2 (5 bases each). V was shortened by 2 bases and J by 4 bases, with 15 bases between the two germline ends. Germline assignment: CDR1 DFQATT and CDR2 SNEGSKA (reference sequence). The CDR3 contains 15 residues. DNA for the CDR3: TGCAGTGCTAGACTTTCCCGGGACGGTAAAAACATTCAGTACTTC. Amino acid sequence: CSARLSRDGKNIQYF.

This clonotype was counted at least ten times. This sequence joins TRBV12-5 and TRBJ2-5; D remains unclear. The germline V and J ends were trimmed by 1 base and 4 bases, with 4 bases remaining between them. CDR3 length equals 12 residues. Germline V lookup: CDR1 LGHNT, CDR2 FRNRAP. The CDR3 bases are TGTGCTAGTGGTTTGGAGATAGAGACCCAGTACTTC. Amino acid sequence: CASGLEIETQYF.

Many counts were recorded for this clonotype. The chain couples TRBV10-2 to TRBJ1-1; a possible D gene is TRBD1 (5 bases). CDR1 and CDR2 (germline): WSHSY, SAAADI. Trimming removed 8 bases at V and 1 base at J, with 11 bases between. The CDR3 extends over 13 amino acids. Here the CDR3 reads CASGRQQNTEAFF. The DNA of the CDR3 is TGCGCCAGCGGTCGACAGCAGAACACTGAAGCTTTCTTT.